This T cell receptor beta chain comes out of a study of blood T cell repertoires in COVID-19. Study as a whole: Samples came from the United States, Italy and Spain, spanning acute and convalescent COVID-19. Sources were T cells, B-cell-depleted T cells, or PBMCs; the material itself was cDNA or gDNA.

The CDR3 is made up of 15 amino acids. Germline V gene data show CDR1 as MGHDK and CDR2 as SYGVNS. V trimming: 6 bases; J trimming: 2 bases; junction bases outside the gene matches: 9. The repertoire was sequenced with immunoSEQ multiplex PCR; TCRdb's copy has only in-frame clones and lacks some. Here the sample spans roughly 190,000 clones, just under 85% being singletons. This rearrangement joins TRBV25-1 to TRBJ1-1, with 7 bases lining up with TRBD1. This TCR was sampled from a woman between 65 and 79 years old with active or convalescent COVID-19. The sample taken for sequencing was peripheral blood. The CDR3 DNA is TGTGCCAGCAGGACTACAGGGGTTATAAACACTGAAGCTTTCTTT. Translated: CASRTTGVINTEAFF.